Sequencing of this T cell receptor (beta chain) was carried out in a study of blood T cell repertoires in COVID-19. Study details: Sites across the United States, Italy and Spain contributed samples from acute and convalescent COVID-19.

During active infection, Seattle patients enrolled and were then monitored through disease. The CDR3 contains 12 residues. CDR1 and CDR2 (germline): MDHEN, SYDVKM. Trimming left V 6 bases short and J 0 bases short, with 6 bases between. Original data processing: Amplified reference gene primers provided the basis for estimating nucleated cell counts. The method was immunoSEQ multiplex PCR; TCRdb's version includes in-frame clones alone and lacks a portion of them. The V and J calls and clone size come from that table; D and trimming were worked out from the DNA. The sample has over 200,000 clones; about 94% are singletons.

The sequencing input was peripheral blood. The chain combines TRBV28 with TRBJ2-7; a possible D gene is TRBD1 (6 bases). The sequence came from a man between 60 and 75 years old with COVID-19, enrolled during active disease. The CDR3 region is CASRQGSYEQYF. DNA for the CDR3: TGTGCCAGCAGACAGGGCTCCTACGAGCAGTACTTC.